The 3 T cell receptor beta chains given below trace back to one sample, sequenced in a study of CD8 T cells in Susac syndrome. When the RNA was reverse transcribed, random hexamers were used with an input of roughly 0.45 to 1 ug. One entry per CDR3 protein, called by TCRdb with MiXCR from the immunoSEQ multiplex PCR reads. The top ten hold 0.14% to 0.15% of the sample, which has 150,000 to 180,000 distinct CDR3 sequences, just under 97% seen once. The sequenced sample was CD8+ T cells from PBMCs. The receptors come from a human donor with multiple sclerosis.

This chain joins TRBV6-5 and TRBJ2-1; 10 positions agree with TRBD2. The trim removed 4 bases at V and 7 bases at J, leaving 7 bases unmatched. Germline CDR1 reads MNHEY; CDR2 reads SVGAGI. CDR3 length: 15 amino acids. CDR3 amino acids: CASSLTSGSGNEQFF. The CDR3 DNA follows: TGTGCCAGCAGTTTGACTAGCGGGTCTGGGAATGAGCAGTTCTTC.

V gene TRBV11-2 combines with J gene TRBJ2-5; D may be TRBD1 (6 bases). Trimming cost V 2 bases and J 5 bases, with 18 bases left between them. Germline loops: CDR1 SGHAT, CDR2 FQNNGV. This CDR3 has 16 residues. As DNA, the CDR3 is TGTGCCAGCAGCTTACTTGGACAGCTACCTGGGGAGACCCAGTACTTC. Encoded protein: CASSLLGQLPGETQYF.

The CDR3: CASSVSTANGYTF. The DNA for the CDR3 is TGTGCCAGCAGTGTCAGCACAGCCAATGGCTACACCTTC. This chain joins TRBV25-1 and TRBJ1-2; unclear D gene. In germline, CDR1 is MGHDK, CDR2 SYGVNS. V lost 4 bases and J 6 bases, leaving 12 bases between the germline ends. The CDR3 length is 13 residues.